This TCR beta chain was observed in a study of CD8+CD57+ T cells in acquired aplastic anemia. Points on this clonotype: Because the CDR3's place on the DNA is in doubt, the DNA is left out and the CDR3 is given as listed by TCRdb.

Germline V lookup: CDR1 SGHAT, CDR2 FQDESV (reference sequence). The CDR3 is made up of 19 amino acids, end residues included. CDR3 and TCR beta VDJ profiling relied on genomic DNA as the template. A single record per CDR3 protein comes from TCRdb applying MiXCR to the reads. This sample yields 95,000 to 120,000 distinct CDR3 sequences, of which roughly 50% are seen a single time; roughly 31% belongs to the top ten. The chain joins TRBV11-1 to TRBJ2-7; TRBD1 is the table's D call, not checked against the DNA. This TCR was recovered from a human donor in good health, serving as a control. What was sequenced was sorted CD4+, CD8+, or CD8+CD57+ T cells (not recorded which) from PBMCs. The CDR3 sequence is CASSFYICSGDRLNYEQYF.